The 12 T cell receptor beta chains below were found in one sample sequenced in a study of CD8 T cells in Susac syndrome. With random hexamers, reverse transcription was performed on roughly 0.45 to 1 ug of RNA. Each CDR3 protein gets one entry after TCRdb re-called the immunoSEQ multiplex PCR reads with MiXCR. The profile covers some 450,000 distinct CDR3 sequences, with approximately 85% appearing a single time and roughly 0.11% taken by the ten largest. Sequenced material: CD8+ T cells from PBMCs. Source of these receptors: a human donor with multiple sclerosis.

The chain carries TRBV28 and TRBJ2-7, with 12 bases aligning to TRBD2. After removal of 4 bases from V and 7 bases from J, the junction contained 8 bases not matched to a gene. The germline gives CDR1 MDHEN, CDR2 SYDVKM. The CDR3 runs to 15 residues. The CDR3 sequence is CASSSPTSGSREQYF. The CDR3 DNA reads TGTGCCAGCAGTTCCCCGACTAGCGGGAGTCGAGAGCAGTACTTC.

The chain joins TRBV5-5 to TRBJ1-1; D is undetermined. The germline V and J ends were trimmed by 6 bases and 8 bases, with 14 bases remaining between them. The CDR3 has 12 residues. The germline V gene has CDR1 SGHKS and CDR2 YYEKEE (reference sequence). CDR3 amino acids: CASTDVRSEAFF. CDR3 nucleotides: TGTGCCAGCACCGATGTCCGATCGGAAGCTTTCTTT.

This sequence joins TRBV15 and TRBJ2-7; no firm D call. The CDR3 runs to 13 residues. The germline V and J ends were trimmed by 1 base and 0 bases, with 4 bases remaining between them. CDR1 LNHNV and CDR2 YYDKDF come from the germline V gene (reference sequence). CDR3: CATSRGFSYEQYF. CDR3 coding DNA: TGTGCCACCAGCAGAGGGTTCTCCTACGAGCAGTACTTC.

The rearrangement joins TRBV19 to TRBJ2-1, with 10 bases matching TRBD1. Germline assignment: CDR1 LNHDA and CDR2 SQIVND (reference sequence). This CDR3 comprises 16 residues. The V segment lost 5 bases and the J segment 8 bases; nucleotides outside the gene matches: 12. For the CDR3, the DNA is TGTGCCAGTAGTTCCGAGACAGGGGGCAAGGGGGATGAGCAGTTCTTC. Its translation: CASSSETGGKGDEQFF.

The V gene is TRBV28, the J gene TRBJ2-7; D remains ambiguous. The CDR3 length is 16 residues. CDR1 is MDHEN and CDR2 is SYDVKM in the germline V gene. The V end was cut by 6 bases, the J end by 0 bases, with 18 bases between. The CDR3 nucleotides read TGTGCCAGCAGACATCCCCCCAGGCAGGCCTCCTACGAGCAGTACTTC. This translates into CASRHPPRQASYEQYF.

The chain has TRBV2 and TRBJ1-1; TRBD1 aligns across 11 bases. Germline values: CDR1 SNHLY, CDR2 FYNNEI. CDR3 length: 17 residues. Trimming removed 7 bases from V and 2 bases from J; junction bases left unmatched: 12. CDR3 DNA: TGTGCCAGCACCATGGGACAGGGGGAGTACTTAAACACTGAAGCTTTCTTT. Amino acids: CASTMGQGEYLNTEAFF.

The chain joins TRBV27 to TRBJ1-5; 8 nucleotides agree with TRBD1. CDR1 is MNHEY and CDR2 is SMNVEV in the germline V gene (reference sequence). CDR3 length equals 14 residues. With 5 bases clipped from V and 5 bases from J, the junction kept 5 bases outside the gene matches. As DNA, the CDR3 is TGTGCCAGCAGTCCCAGGGGGCTTTATCAGCCCCAGCATTTT. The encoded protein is CASSPRGLYQPQHF.

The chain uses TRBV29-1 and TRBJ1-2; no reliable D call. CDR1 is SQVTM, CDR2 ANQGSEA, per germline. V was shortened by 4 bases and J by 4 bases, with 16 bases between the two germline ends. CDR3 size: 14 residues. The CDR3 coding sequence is TGCAGCGTTGGTGGAGGGATAATTGGCTATGGCTACACCTTC. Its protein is CSVGGGIIGYGYTF.

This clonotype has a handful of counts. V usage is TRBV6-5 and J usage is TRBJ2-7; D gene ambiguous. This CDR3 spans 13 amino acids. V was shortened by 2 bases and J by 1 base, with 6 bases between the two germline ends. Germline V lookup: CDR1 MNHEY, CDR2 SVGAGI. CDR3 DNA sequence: TGTGCCAGCAGTTACAGGGATTCCTACGAGCAGTACTTC. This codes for CASSYRDSYEQYF.

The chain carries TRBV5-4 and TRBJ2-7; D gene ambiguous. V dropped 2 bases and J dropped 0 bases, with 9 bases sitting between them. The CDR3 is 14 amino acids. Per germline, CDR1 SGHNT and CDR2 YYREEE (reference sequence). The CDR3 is CASSFEGNSYEQYF. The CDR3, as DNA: TGTGCCAGCAGCTTCGAAGGGAACTCCTACGAGCAGTACTTC.

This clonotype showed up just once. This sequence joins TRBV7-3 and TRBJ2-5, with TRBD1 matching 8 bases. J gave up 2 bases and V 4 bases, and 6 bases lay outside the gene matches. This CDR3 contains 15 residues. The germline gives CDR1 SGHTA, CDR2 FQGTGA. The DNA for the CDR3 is TGTGCCAGCAGCTCCGGACAGGGTGGTCAAGAGACCCAGTACTTC. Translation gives CASSSGQGGQETQYF.

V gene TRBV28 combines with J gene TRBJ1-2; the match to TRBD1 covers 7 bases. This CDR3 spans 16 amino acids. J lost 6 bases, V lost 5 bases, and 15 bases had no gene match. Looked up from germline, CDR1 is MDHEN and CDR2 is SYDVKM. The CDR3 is CASSSIAGTASNGYTF. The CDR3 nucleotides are TGTGCCAGCAGTAGTATCGCCGGGACAGCCTCCAATGGCTACACCTTC.